These 15 T cell receptor beta chains were all obtained from the same sample, sequenced in a study of blood T cell repertoires in COVID-19. Only in-frame clones appear in the TCRdb table, and some are missing; sequencing was by immunoSEQ multiplex PCR. The sample shows roughly 150,000 clones, roughly 90% of them seen only once. The sequenced sample was peripheral blood. All receptors come from a man between 60 and 70 years old with acute or convalescent COVID-19.

This chain links TRBV4-1 with TRBJ2-5; 10 positions match TRBD2. The germline V gene encodes CDR1 MGHRA and CDR2 YSYEKL. The CDR3 runs 16 residues. With V trimmed by 0 bases and J by 6 bases, 7 bases remained unmatched. DNA for the CDR3: TGCGCCAGCAGCCAAGAGCCCAGCGGGGGGGTAAAGACCCAGTACTTC. Translated: CASSQEPSGGVKTQYF.

This clone was found a few times. The J gene is TRBJ2-3, the V gene TRBV7-9; 8 bases agree with TRBD2. The CDR3 contains 15 residues. Trimming removed 6 bases from V and 6 bases from J; junction bases left unmatched: 11. CDR1 and CDR2 from the germline V gene are SEHNR and FQNEAQ (reference sequence). CDR3 bases: TGTGCCAGCAGTCGCAGAACCGGGGGGGTGGATACGCAGTATTTT. Protein sequence: CASSRRTGGVDTQYF.

The chain couples TRBV2 to TRBJ2-2; 7 bases map to TRBD2. Trimming removed 8 bases from V and 4 bases from J; junction bases left unmatched: 10. The CDR3 is made up of 15 amino acids. CDR1 is SNHLY and CDR2 is FYNNEI in the germline V gene. The CDR3 nucleotides are TGTGCCAGCGGGGGGGGGACCCTCGGCACCGGGGAGCTGTTTTTT. As protein: CASGGGTLGTGELFF.

The CDR3 reads CASSLRENTGELFF. CDR3 nucleotide sequence: TGTGCCAGCTCACTCCGGGAAAACACCGGGGAGCTGTTTTTT. The V and J genes are TRBV18 and TRBJ2-2, with D possibly matching TRBD2 (5 bases). V was cut by 4 bases and J by 2 bases, with 8 bases left in between. In germline, CDR1 is KGHSH, CDR2 LQKENI. The CDR3 totals 14 residues.

The V gene is TRBV7-2, the J gene TRBJ2-4; TRBD1 might be the D (6 bases). V dropped 5 bases and J dropped 6 bases, with 17 bases sitting between them. CDR1 is SGHTA and CDR2 is FQGNSA in the germline V gene. This CDR3 region has 15 residues. The CDR3, as DNA: TGTGCCAGCAGCACATCCGGGACAAGAGGAAACATTCAGTACTTC. The encoded protein is CASSTSGTRGNIQYF.

This clone was recorded a few times. The V and J genes are TRBV7-9 and TRBJ1-4, with 8 bases fitting TRBD1. Germline V lookup: CDR1 SEHNR, CDR2 FQNEAQ (reference sequence). Trimming cost V 4 bases and J 4 bases; bases outside gene matches: 5. The length of the CDR3 is 15 residues. The CDR3 region has the DNA TGTGCCAGCAGCTCACCCGGGACAGGTAATGAAAAACTGTTTTTT. Encoded protein: CASSSPGTGNEKLFF.

This rearrangement joins TRBV13 to TRBJ2-1; D might be TRBD2 (6 bases). The CDR3 runs 17 residues. The germline V gene encodes CDR1 PRHDT and CDR2 FYEKMQ (reference sequence). Deletions cut 5 bases from V and 1 base from J, with 18 bases between. This chain's CDR3 is CASSGIEGAGSYNEQFF. The CDR3 DNA follows: TGTGCCAGCAGCGGAATTGAGGGCGCGGGGTCCTACAATGAGCAGTTCTTC.

The J gene is TRBJ2-2, the V gene TRBV2; no reliable D call. Germline V gene lookup returns CDR1 SNHLY and CDR2 FYNNEI. This CDR3 is built from 13 residues. The V end lost 7 bases, the J end lost 5 bases, and 11 bases lay between the germline ends. CDR3 nucleotide sequence: TGTGCCAGCACCCGGAGAGAGACCGGGGAGCTGTTTTTT. It is translated as CASTRRETGELFF.

V and J are TRBV7-2 and TRBJ2-2; D might be TRBD1 (5 bases). Germline lookup yields CDR1 SGHTA and CDR2 FQGNSA. Deletions cut 5 bases from V and 6 bases from J, with 19 bases between. This CDR3 is built from 16 residues. CDR3 loop: CASSADRLLYPGELFF. The CDR3 nucleotides read TGTGCCAGCAGCGCAGACAGATTGCTGTACCCCGGGGAGCTGTTTTTT.

This sequence joins TRBV5-1 and TRBJ2-7; D is uncertain. Germline values: CDR1 SGHRS, CDR2 YFSETQ. The CDR3 runs to 15 residues. V was cut by 0 bases and J by 3 bases, with 13 bases left in between. The CDR3 sequence is CASSLAGRNLYEQYF. The CDR3 coding sequence is TGCGCCAGCAGCTTGGCTGGCAGGAACCTCTACGAGCAGTACTTC.

J is TRBJ2-7 and V is TRBV4-3, with 15 positions matching TRBD2. The CDR3 is 17 residues long. Germline values: CDR1 LGHNA, CDR2 YSLEER. The V gene end was trimmed by 4 bases and the J gene end by 1 base; junction bases not matched to a gene: 5. Here the CDR3 reads CASSRGLAGGLSYEQYF. The CDR3 DNA reads as TGCGCCAGCAGCCGAGGACTAGCGGGGGGGCTATCCTACGAGCAGTACTTC.

This chain links TRBV4-1 with TRBJ2-1; 7 bases match TRBD2. The CDR3 loop spans 17 amino acids. CDR1 is MGHRA and CDR2 is YSYEKL in the germline V gene. Unmatched junction bases numbered 8, after V lost 1 base and J lost 2 bases. This CDR3 is CASSQGRQAGPYNEQFF. The CDR3 bases are TGCGCCAGCAGCCAAGGGCGACAAGCGGGGCCCTACAATGAGCAGTTCTTC.

The V call is TRBV5-1, the J call TRBJ1-6; TRBD1 might be the D (5 bases). Germline CDR1 and CDR2: SGHRS and YFSETQ. V lost 2 bases, J lost 7 bases, and 13 bases lay in between. There are 15 residues in the CDR3. The CDR3 is CASSFDDRQNSPLHF. The CDR3 nucleotides are TGCGCCAGCAGCTTTGACGACAGACAGAATTCACCCCTCCACTTT.

This chain uses TRBV30 with TRBJ1-4; no firm D call. The CDR3 is made up of 18 amino acids. V lost 0 bases and J lost 5, with 22 bases in between. Germline V gene lookup returns CDR1 GTSNPN and CDR2 SVGIG (reference sequence). CDR3 protein: CAWSVPKMARGGNEKLFF. CDR3 bases: TGTGCCTGGAGTGTACCAAAGATGGCCCGCGGAGGCAATGAAAAACTGTTTTTT.

The chain couples TRBV29-1 to TRBJ2-1; no reliable D call. There are 13 residues in the CDR3. The V gene's germline CDR1 is SQVTM and CDR2 ANQGSEA. The V end was cut by 3 bases, the J end by 7 bases, with 13 bases between. The DNA of the CDR3 is TGCAGCGTTGACCTGACACAAATGAATGAGCAGTTCTTC. It yields the protein CSVDLTQMNEQFF.